This T cell receptor beta chain was identified during a study of cytomegalovirus exposure and HLA in healthy donors. CDR3 size: 14 residues. The germline V and J ends were trimmed by 0 bases and 1 base, with 7 bases remaining between them. Germline CDR1 and CDR2: SGHRS and YFSETQ. Amplification used 60 Vbeta primers and 13 Jbeta primers. Profiling relied on immunoSEQ multiplex PCR, and the TCRdb table lists in-frame clones only, not all of them. The sample contains approximately 90,000 clones, 7.6% of which appear only once. This TCR derives from a man aged 45-60 years in good health and CMV-seronegative. The sequenced material came from PBMCs. V usage is TRBV5-1 and J usage is TRBJ2-5; TRBD2 might be the D (5 bases). This chain's CDR3 is CASSLEAGQETQYF. In DNA, the CDR3 is TGCGCCAGCAGCTTGGAGGCGGGCCAAGAGACCCAGTACTTC.